One sample yielded the 21 T cell receptor beta chains listed below, sequenced in a study of T cells in localized non-small cell lung cancer. Sequenced by immunoSEQ multiplex PCR; TCRdb stores in-frame clones only, minus some. The sample holds 61,000 or so clones, about nine tenths seen once. The starting material was peripheral blood, obtained before any cancer treatment. The origin of the receptors is a woman aged 40-69 years with stage I lung adenocarcinoma.

This chain uses TRBV19 with TRBJ2-3; 7 bases map to TRBD2. Germline V gives CDR1 LNHDA, CDR2 SQIVND (reference sequence). The trim removed 2 bases at V and 2 bases at J, leaving 1 base unmatched. This CDR3 contains 14 residues. CDR3 in DNA: TGTGCCAGTAGTATACTAGCGGCCACAGATACGCAGTATTTT. This gives the protein CASSILAATDTQYF.

The J gene is TRBJ2-1, the V gene TRBV5-1; a possible D gene is TRBD2 (5 bases). Germline V CDR1 and CDR2: SGHRS, YFSETQ. V was trimmed by 5 bases and J by 0 bases, leaving 6 bases between them. The CDR3 has 13 amino acids. The CDR3 nucleotides are TGCGCCAGCAGGACTAACTCCTACAATGAGCAGTTCTTC. This encodes CASRTNSYNEQFF.

This CDR3 is CASSPYTGTGELFF. CDR3 DNA sequence: TGTGCCAGCAGCCCGTATACGGGAACCGGGGAGCTGTTTTTT. The rearrangement joins TRBV6-6 to TRBJ2-2; D might be TRBD2 (5 bases). Trimming removed 6 bases at V and 5 bases at J, with 13 bases between. The CDR3 is made up of 14 amino acids. Germline CDR1 and CDR2: MNHNY and SVGAGI (reference sequence).

The J gene is TRBJ1-6, the V gene TRBV18; 8 bases align to TRBD1. Germline V gene data show CDR1 as KGHSH and CDR2 as LQKENI. This CDR3 spans 18 amino acids. V shed 3 bases, J shed 6 bases, and the junction held 13 bases outside the gene matches. The CDR3 protein is CASSPSNRGSGSNSPLHF. The CDR3 DNA follows: TGTGCCAGCTCACCGTCAAACAGGGGGTCAGGGAGTAATTCACCCCTCCACTTT.

This clone was seen only once. The J gene is TRBJ2-7, the V gene TRBV18; TRBD1 matches at 10 bases. CDR3 size: 13 residues. V lost 6 bases to trimming and J lost 2 bases; unmatched junction nucleotides: 1. Germline V gene lookup returns CDR1 KGHSH and CDR2 LQKENI. DNA of the CDR3: TGTGCCAGCTCGGGACAGGGGACCTACGAGCAGTACTTC. This encodes CASSGQGTYEQYF.

The chain combines TRBV29-1 with TRBJ2-5; 9 bases are a match to TRBD1. CDR3 length: 17 residues. The V segment lost 3 bases and the J segment 1 base; nucleotides outside the gene matches: 12. Per the germline V gene, CDR1 is SQVTM and CDR2 is ANQGSEA. In nucleotides, the CDR3 is TGCAGCGTTGACGCCGAACAGGGGGCGTTGAGCCAAGAGACCCAGTACTTC. This encodes CSVDAEQGALSQETQYF. The entire variable domain, with the rest obtained from reference TRBV29-1 and TRBJ2-5, is as follows: SAVISQKPSRDICQRGTSLTIQCQVDSQVTMMFWYRQQPGQSLTLIATANQGSEATYESGFVIDKFPISRPNLTFSTLTVSNMSPEDSSIYLCSVDAEQGALSQETQYFGPGTRLLVL.

This rearrangement joins TRBV6-5 to TRBJ2-5; no reliable D call. The germline V gene encodes CDR1 MNHEY and CDR2 SVGAGI. The CDR3 contains 13 residues. V lost 6 bases and J 3 bases, leaving 11 bases between the germline ends. The CDR3 loop reads CASRRQLKETQYF. The CDR3 coding sequence is TGTGCCAGCAGGAGACAATTGAAAGAGACCCAGTACTTC.

This chain links TRBV6-5 with TRBJ1-4; maybe TRBD1 (5 bases). Trimming took 1 base from V and 6 from J, leaving 12 bases between them. The CDR3 consists of 15 residues. In germline, CDR1 is MNHEY, CDR2 SVGAGI. The CDR3 loop reads CASSYFYTGDEKLFF. DNA for the CDR3: TGTGCCAGCAGTTACTTTTACACAGGAGATGAAAAACTGTTTTTT.

This chain joins TRBV5-5 and TRBJ1-5; TRBD1 matches at 9 bases. From germline, CDR1 is SGHKS and CDR2 YYEKEE (reference sequence). There are 17 residues in the CDR3. The V gene end was trimmed by 4 bases and the J gene end by 2 bases; junction bases not matched to a gene: 10. The CDR3 bases are TGTGCCAGCAGCCCAACGGCGCGGGACAGGGGCAATCAGCCCCAGCATTTT. It translates to CASSPTARDRGNQPQHF.

The chain links TRBV5-1 to TRBJ1-5; weak D call: TRBD1 (5 bases). The CDR3 is 13 amino acids. V was pared by 0 bases and J by 7 bases, with 8 bases between. Per germline, CDR1 SGHRS and CDR2 YFSETQ. CDR3 protein: CASSLEPGQPQHF. CDR3 coding DNA: TGCGCCAGCAGCTTGGAGCCAGGGCAGCCCCAGCATTTT.

This clone was detected a few times. The V call is TRBV27, the J call TRBJ1-4; no firm D call. The germline CDR1 and CDR2 sequences are MNHEY and SMNVEV (reference sequence). The CDR3 totals 16 residues. V lost 3 bases to trimming and J lost 0 bases, with 11 bases between them. CDR3 region: CASSFRAPATNEKLFF. CDR3 DNA sequence: TGTGCCAGCAGTTTTAGGGCACCCGCAACTAATGAAAAACTGTTTTTT.

The chain uses TRBV9 and TRBJ2-5, with D tentatively TRBD1 (8 bases). Trimming left V 2 bases short and J 5 bases short, with 19 bases between. CDR1 and CDR2 from the germline V gene are SGDLS and YYNGEE. This CDR3 region has 16 residues. This CDR3 is CASSVGQGGIGETQYF. For the CDR3, the DNA is TGTGCCAGCAGCGTTGGACAGGGAGGGATCGGGGAGACCCAGTACTTC.

This clone showed up just once. The rearrangement joins TRBV5-1 to TRBJ2-7; D gene ambiguous. CDR1 and CDR2 from the germline V gene are SGHRS and YFSETQ. CDR3 length equals 14 residues. Trimming took 8 bases from V and 0 from J, leaving 15 bases between them. This CDR3 is CASRPGPTSYEQYF. The CDR3 DNA reads as TGCGCCAGTCGGCCGGGTCCTACCTCCTACGAGCAGTACTTC.

This rearrangement joins TRBV7-2 to TRBJ1-6, with D possibly being TRBD1 (5 bases). V lost 5 bases and J 4 bases, leaving 12 bases between the germline ends. The CDR3 extends over 15 amino acids. From germline, CDR1 is SGHTA and CDR2 FQGNSA. CDR3 loop: CASSPRVGYNSPLHF. The CDR3 nucleotides are TGTGCCAGCAGCCCCAGGGTGGGTTATAATTCACCCCTCCACTTT.

This chain uses TRBV27 with TRBJ1-5; weak D call: TRBD1 (5 bases). Germline CDR1 and CDR2: MNHEY and SMNVEV (reference sequence). Trimming cost V 5 bases and J 9 bases, with 17 bases left between them. The CDR3 runs to 14 residues. CDR3 DNA: TGTGCCAGCAGTCCGGCAGGGCCCCATCTGCCCCAGCATTTT. Its protein is CASSPAGPHLPQHF.

This clone was seen just once. This sequence joins TRBV18 and TRBJ1-1, with TRBD1 as a possible D gene (6 bases). The CDR3 runs 15 residues. Germline V gene lookup returns CDR1 KGHSH and CDR2 LQKENI. The V end was cut by 6 bases, the J end by 5 bases, with 19 bases between. CDR3 in amino acids: CASSLGRGGSTEAFF. Written as DNA, the CDR3 is TGTGCCAGCTCCCTTGGCAGAGGGGGGAGTACTGAAGCTTTCTTT.

The V and J genes are TRBV5-1 and TRBJ1-2; D unresolved. Trimming stripped 3 bases from V and 4 bases from J, with 13 bases between. This CDR3 is 14 amino acids long. Germline V gene lookup returns CDR1 SGHRS and CDR2 YFSETQ. CDR3 in amino acids: CASSSGRNVYGYTF. The CDR3 region has the DNA TGCGCCAGCAGCTCTGGACGGAACGTCTATGGCTACACCTTC.

The chain has TRBV23-1 and TRBJ1-1; D might be TRBD1 (5 bases). TRBV23-1 carries the ORF label, with uncertain function. CDR3 size: 15 residues. The V and J ends lost 8 bases and 3 bases respectively, with 19 bases between them. The CDR3 sequence is CASPRGENSDTEAFF. For the CDR3, the DNA is TGCGCCAGCCCCCGAGGGGAGAACTCCGACACTGAAGCTTTCTTT.

The chain uses TRBV7-8 and TRBJ1-6; tentative D call: TRBD1 (5 bases). The ends were cut back, 1 base at V and 7 bases at J, with 11 bases in the middle. This CDR3 comprises 15 residues. CDR1 is SGHVS and CDR2 is FQNEAQ in the germline V gene. This CDR3 is CASSLDGGLNSPLHF. The CDR3 DNA follows: TGTGCCAGCAGCTTAGACGGGGGATTAAATTCACCCCTCCACTTT.

The chain uses TRBV5-1 and TRBJ1-2, with 7 bases identical to TRBD1. V lost 4 bases to trimming and J lost 1 base; unmatched junction nucleotides: 7. The germline gives CDR1 SGHRS, CDR2 YFSETQ. This CDR3 has 15 residues. The CDR3: CASSIGQAFNYGYTF. The CDR3 DNA follows: TGCGCCAGCAGCATTGGACAGGCGTTTAACTATGGCTACACCTTC.

The gene calls are TRBV10-3 and TRBJ2-2; D gene ambiguous. Between the trimmed V and J ends, which lost 2 bases and 7 bases, there was a span of 2 bases. CDR1 is ENHRY, CDR2 SYGVKD, per germline. The CDR3 runs 11 residues. The CDR3 loop is CAISELGELFF. The CDR3 bases are TGTGCCATCAGTGAGCTCGGGGAGCTGTTTTTT.